These 8 T cell receptor beta chains share one sample of origin, sequenced in a study of identical twins. One entry per CDR3 protein results from TCRdb running MiXCR on the 5' RACE reads. Counted here are 400,000 to 650,000 distinct CDR3 sequences, roughly a fifth occurring once; the ten biggest clones make up approximately 0.95%. These same data were also listed under a study on T cells expressing NK-cell markers.

Sequences were obtained from CD4+ T cells sorted from blood. Receptors originate from a woman under 30 in good health.

Only a few counts were recorded for this clonotype. This rearrangement joins TRBV10-3 to TRBJ1-6; possible D gene TRBD1, 5 bases. CDR3 length: 15 amino acids. Germline lookup yields CDR1 ENHRY and CDR2 SYGVKD. Trimming stripped 0 bases from V and 7 bases from J, with 10 bases between. In DNA, the CDR3 is TGTGCCATCAGTGAGTCTGTTGGACAAAATTCACCCCTCCACTTT. Protein: CAISESVGQNSPLHF.

The chain has TRBV11-3 and TRBJ2-1; D remains ambiguous. Germline V gene data show CDR1 as SGHNT and CDR2 as YENEEA. Trimming cost V 5 bases and J 2 bases, with 13 bases left between them. The length of the CDR3 is 15 residues. The CDR3 loop reads CASSPHNPPYNEQFF. In nucleotides, the CDR3 is TGTGCCAGCAGCCCCCACAATCCCCCCTACAATGAGCAGTTCTTC.

J is TRBJ2-2 and V is TRBV12-3 or TRBV12-4; 13 bases are shared with TRBD2. J lost 4 bases, V lost 6 bases, and 5 bases had no gene match. This CDR3 comprises 16 residues. CDR3 protein: CASRDRTSGSTGELFF. In DNA, the CDR3 is TGTGCCAGCAGAGACCGGACTAGCGGGAGCACCGGGGAGCTGTTTTTT.

V usage is TRBV15 and J usage is TRBJ2-1, with TRBD1 matching over 9 bases. The CDR3 is 15 amino acids. Germline V gene data show CDR1 as LNHNV and CDR2 as YYDKDF (reference sequence). Trimming removed 0 bases from V and 4 bases from J; junction bases left unmatched: 1. The CDR3 reads CATSRDDRGYNEQFF. The DNA for the CDR3 is TGTGCCACCAGCAGAGACGACAGGGGGTACAATGAGCAGTTCTTC.

This chain connects TRBV6-1 to TRBJ1-1, with D perhaps TRBD1 (6 bases). The CDR3 contains 15 residues. The germline V gene has CDR1 MNHNS and CDR2 SASEGT. The V end was cut by 7 bases, the J end by 5 bases, with 20 bases between. CDR3 residues: CASTHSLGGGTEAFF. The CDR3 DNA follows: TGTGCCAGCACCCACTCTTTGGGAGGGGGGACTGAAGCTTTCTTT.

This clonotype was detected only a few times. The chain carries TRBV20-1 and TRBJ1-6, with D maybe TRBD1 (5 bases). Deletions cut 3 bases from V and 10 bases from J, with 10 bases between. Germline V CDR1 and CDR2: DFQATT, SNEGSKA (reference sequence). The CDR3 contains 12 residues. CDR3 nucleotide sequence: TGCAGTGCTAGCGACAGAGACTCACCCCTCCACTTT. Translating it yields CSASDRDSPLHF.

This chain links TRBV29-1 with TRBJ2-3, with TRBD1 matching over 10 bases. From germline, CDR1 is SQVTM and CDR2 ANQGSEA. V lost 6 bases to trimming and J lost 4 bases; unmatched junction nucleotides: 4. The CDR3 is 13 residues long. The CDR3 DNA reads as TGCAGCGTACGGGGACAGGGGTCAGATACGCAGTATTTT. It codes for CSVRGQGSDTQYF.

The chain uses TRBV18 and TRBJ1-6; D might be TRBD1 (6 bases). Germline assignment: CDR1 KGHSH and CDR2 LQKENI. The CDR3 length is 16 residues. V dropped 5 bases and J dropped 4 bases, with 15 bases sitting between them. For the CDR3, the DNA is TGTGCCAGCTCATCAACTACAGGGTCTTATAATTCACCCCTCCACTTT. Encoded protein: CASSSTTGSYNSPLHF.